This entry is about one T cell receptor beta chain. TCRdb keeps only in-frame clones here, not all; method: immunoSEQ multiplex PCR. The sample lists over 100,000 clones, approximately 92% occurring once. Trimming shortened V by 4 bases and J by 4 bases, and 11 bases separated the two germline ends. The CDR3 is 13 amino acids. Per germline, CDR1 SGHRS and CDR2 YFSETQ. This specimen comes from a study of control samples from healthy donors and cancer patients. This clonotype was sampled from a man younger than 30 in good health. What was sequenced was blood. The chain links TRBV5-1 to TRBJ1-2, with D maybe TRBD1 (6 bases). Here the CDR3 reads CASSQQTGYGYTF. Written as DNA, the CDR3 is TGCGCCAGCAGCCAACAGACAGGCTATGGCTACACCTTC.